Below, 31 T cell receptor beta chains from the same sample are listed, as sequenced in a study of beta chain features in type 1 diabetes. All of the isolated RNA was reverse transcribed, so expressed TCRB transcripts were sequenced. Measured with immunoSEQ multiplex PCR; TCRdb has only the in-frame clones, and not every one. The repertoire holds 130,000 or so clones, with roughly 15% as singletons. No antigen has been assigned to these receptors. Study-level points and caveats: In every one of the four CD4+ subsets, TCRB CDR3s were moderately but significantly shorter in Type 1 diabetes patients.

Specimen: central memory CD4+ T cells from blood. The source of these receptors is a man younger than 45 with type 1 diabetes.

CDR3 in DNA: TGCGCCAGCAGCTTGGCAGGGGGCGGTAACTATGGCTACACCTTC. Amino acids: CASSLAGGGNYGYTF. The genes are TRBV5-1 and TRBJ1-2, with TRBD1 matching over 8 bases. The CDR3 is 15 amino acids. The germline CDR1 and CDR2 sequences are SGHRS and YFSETQ. V trimming: 0 bases; J trimming: 1 base; junction bases outside the gene matches: 2.

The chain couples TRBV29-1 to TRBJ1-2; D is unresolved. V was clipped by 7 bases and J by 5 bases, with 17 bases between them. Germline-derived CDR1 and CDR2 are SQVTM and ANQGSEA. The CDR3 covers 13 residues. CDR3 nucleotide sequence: TGCAGCGCCCCGGGGAATCCGGATTATGGCTACACCTTC. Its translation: CSAPGNPDYGYTF.

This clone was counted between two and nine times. The CDR3 coding sequence is TGTGCCTGGAGGGGGCGTGGGGAGACCCAGTACTTC. This encodes CAWRGRGETQYF. The chain joins TRBV30 to TRBJ2-5; a possible D gene is TRBD1 (5 bases). V was pared by 3 bases and J by 5 bases, with 10 bases between. This CDR3 contains 12 residues. CDR1 GTSNPN and CDR2 SVGIG come from the germline V gene (reference sequence).

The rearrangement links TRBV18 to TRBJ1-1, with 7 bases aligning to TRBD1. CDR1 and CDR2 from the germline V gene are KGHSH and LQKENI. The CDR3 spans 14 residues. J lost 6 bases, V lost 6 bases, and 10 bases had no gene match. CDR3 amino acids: CASSWGQGDAEAFF. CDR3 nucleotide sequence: TGTGCCAGCTCCTGGGGGCAGGGGGACGCTGAAGCTTTCTTT.

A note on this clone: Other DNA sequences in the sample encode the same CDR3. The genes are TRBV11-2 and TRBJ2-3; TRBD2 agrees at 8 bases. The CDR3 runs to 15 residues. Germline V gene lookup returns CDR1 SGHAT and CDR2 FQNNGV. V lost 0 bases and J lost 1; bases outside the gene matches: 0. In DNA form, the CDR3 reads TGTGCCAGCAGCTTAGAGCGGGGGGGCACAGATACGCAGTATTTT. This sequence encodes CASSLERGGTDTQYF.

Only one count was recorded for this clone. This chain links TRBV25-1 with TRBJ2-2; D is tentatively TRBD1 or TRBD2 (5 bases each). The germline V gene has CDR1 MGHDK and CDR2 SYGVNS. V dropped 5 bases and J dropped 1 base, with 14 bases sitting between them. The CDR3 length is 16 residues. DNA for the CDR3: TGTGCCAGCAGTCTCCCCGGGACGGGGAACACCGGGGAGCTGTTTTTT. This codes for CASSLPGTGNTGELFF. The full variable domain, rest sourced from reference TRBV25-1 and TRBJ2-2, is EADIYQTPRYLVIGTGKKITLECSQTMGHDKMYWYQQDPGMELHLIHYSYGVNSTEKGDLSSESTVSRIRTEHFPLTLESARPSHTSQYLCASSLPGTGNTGELFFGEGSRLTVL.

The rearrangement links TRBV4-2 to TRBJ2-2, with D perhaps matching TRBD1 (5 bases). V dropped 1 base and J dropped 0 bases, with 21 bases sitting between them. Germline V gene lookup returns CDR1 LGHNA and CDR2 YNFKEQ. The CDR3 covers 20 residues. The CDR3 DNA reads TGTGCCAGCAGCCAAGCTATTTTGGCCACAGGAACCGCGAACACCGGGGAGCTGTTTTTT. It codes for CASSQAILATGTANTGELFF.

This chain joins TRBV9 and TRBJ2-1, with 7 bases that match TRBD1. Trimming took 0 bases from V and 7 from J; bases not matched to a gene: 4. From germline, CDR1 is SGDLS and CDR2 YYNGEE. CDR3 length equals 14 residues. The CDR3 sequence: CASSVGGQLNEQFF. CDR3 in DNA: TGTGCCAGCAGCGTAGGGGGACAGTTAAATGAGCAGTTCTTC.

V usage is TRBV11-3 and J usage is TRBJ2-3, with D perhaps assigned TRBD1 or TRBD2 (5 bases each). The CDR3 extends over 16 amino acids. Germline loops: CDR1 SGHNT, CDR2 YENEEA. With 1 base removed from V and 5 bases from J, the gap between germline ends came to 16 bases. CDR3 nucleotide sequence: TGTGCCAGCAGCTTAGGCATAGGGGACCGAGGAGATACGCAGTATTTT. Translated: CASSLGIGDRGDTQYF.

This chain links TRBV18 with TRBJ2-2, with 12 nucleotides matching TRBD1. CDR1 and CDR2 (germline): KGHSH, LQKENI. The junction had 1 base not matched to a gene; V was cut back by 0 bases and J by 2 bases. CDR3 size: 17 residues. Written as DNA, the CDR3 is TGTGCCAGCTCACCACCTGGGACAGGGGGCAACACCGGGGAGCTGTTTTTT. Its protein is CASSPPGTGGNTGELFF.

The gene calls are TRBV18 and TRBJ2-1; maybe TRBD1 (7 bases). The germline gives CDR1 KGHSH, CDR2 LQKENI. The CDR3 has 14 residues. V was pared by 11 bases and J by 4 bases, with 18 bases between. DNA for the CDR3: TGTGCCGCCCGCGGGACAGAGATATACAATGAGCAGTTCTTC. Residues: CAARGTEIYNEQFF. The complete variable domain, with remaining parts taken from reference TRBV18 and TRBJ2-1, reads NAGVMQNPRHLVRRRGQEARLRCSPMKGHSHVYWYRQLPEEGLKFMVYLQKENIIDESGMPKERFSAEFPKEGPSILRIQQVVRGDSAAYFCAARGTEIYNEQFFGPGTRLTVL.

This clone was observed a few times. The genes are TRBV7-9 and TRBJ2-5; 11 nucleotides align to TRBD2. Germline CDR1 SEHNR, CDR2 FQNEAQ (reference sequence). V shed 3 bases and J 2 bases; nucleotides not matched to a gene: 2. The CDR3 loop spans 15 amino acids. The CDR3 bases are TGTGCCAGCAGCTTCCTAGCGGGGGGTCAAGAGACCCAGTACTTC. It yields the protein CASSFLAGGQETQYF.

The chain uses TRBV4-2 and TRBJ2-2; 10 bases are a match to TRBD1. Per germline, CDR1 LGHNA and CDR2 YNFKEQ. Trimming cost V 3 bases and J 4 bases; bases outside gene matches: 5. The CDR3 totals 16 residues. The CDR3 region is CASSQGTGAGTGELFF. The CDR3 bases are TGTGCCAGCAGCCAGGGGACAGGGGCAGGCACCGGGGAGCTGTTTTTT.

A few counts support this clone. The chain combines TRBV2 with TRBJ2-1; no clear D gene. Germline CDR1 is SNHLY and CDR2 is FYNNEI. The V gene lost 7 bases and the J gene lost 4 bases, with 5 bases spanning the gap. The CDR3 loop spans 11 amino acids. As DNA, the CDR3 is TGTGCCAGCACCATGTACAATGAGCAGTTCTTC. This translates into CASTMYNEQFF.

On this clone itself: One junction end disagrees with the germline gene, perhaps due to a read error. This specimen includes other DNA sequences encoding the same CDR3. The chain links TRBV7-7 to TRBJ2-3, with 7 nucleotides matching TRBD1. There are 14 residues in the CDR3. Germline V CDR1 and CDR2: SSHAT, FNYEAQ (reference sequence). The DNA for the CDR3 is TGTGCTAGCAGCTTAAACAGGGGATCAGATACGCAGTATTTT. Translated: CASSLNRGSDTQYF.

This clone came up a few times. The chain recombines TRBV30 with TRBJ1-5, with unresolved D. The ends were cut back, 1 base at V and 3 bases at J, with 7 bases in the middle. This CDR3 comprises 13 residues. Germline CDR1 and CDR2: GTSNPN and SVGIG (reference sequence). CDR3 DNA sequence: TGTGCCTGGAGTGCCGAGTTCAATCAGCCCCAGCATTTT. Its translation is CAWSAEFNQPQHF. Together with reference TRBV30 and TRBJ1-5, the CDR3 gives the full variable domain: SQTIHQWPATLVQPVGSPLSLECTVEGTSNPNLYWYRQAAGRGLQLLFYSVGIGQISSEVPQNLSASRPQDRQFILSSKKLLLSDSGFYLCAWSAEFNQPQHFGDGTRLSIL.

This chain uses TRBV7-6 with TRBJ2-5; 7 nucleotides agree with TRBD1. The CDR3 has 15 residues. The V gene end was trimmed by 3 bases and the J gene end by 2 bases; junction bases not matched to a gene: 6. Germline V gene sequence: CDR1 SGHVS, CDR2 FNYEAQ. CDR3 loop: CASSFGTDRQETQYF. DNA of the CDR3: TGTGCCAGCAGCTTCGGGACAGATCGACAAGAGACCCAGTACTTC.

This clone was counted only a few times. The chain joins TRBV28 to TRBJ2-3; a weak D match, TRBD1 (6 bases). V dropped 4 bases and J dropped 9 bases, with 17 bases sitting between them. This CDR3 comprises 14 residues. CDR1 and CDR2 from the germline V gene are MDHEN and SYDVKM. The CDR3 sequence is CASSSGDIRGTQYF. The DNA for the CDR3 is TGTGCCAGCAGTTCCGGGGACATAAGAGGGACGCAGTATTTT.

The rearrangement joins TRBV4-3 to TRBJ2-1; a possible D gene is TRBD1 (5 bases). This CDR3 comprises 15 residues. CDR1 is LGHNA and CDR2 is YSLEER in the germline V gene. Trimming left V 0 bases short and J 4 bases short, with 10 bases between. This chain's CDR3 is CASSQEPNRYNEQFF. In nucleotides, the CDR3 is TGCGCCAGCAGCCAAGAACCCAACAGGTACAATGAGCAGTTCTTC.

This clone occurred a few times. The CDR3, as DNA: TGCAGCGTTTCGACTAGCGGGGAGGAGACCCAGTACTTC. Its protein is CSVSTSGEETQYF. V usage is TRBV29-1 and J usage is TRBJ2-5; 11 bases fit TRBD2. The CDR3 spans 13 residues. The V gene's germline CDR1 is SQVTM and CDR2 ANQGSEA. V lost 5 bases, J lost 5 bases, and 4 bases stayed unmatched.

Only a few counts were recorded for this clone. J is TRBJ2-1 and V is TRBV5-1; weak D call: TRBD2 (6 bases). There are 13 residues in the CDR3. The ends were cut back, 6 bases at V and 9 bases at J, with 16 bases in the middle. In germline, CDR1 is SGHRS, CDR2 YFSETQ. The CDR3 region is CASTQDRRGEQFF. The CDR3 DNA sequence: TGCGCCAGCACGCAGGACCGGCGGGGTGAGCAGTTCTTC.

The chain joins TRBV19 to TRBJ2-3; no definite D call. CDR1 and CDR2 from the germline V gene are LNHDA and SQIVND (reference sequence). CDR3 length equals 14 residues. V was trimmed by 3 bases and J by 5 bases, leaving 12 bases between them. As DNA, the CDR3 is TGTGCCAGTAGTATTTTCCAGGATAAAGATACGCAGTATTTT. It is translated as CASSIFQDKDTQYF. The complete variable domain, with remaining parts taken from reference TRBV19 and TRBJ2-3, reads DGGITQSPKYLFRKEGQNVTLSCEQNLNHDAMYWYRQDPGQGLRLIYYSQIVNDFQKGDIAEGYSVSREKKESFPLTVTSAQKNPTAFYLCASSIFQDKDTQYFGPGTRLTVL.

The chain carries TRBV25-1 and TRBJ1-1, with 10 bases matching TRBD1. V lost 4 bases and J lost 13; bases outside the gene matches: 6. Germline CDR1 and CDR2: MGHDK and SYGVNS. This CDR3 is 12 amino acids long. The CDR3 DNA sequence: TGTGCCAGCAGTGCATCCGGGACAGGGGTTTTCTTT. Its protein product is CASSASGTGVFF.

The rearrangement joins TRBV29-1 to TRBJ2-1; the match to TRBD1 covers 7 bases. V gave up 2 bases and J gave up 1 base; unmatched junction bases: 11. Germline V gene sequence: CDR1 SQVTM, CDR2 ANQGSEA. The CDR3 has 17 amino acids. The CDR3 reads CSVERQGFFGSYNEQFF. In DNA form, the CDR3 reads TGCAGCGTTGAACGACAGGGTTTCTTCGGGTCCTACAATGAGCAGTTCTTC.

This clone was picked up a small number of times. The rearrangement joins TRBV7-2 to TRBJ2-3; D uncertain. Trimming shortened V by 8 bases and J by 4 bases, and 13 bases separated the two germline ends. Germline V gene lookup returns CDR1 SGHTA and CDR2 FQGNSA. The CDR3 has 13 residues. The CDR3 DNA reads TGTGCCAGCGGTCGGCTCCCAGCAGATACGCAGTATTTT. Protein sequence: CASGRLPADTQYF.

CDR3 amino acids: CASSQRQPGGTQYF. In DNA, the CDR3 is TGTGCCAGCTCACAGCGACAGCCTGGAGGGACCCAGTACTTC. The V and J genes are TRBV18 and TRBJ2-5; tentatively, D is TRBD1 or TRBD2 (5 bases each). CDR3 length equals 14 residues. Trimming took off 4 bases at V and 7 bases at J, with 16 bases between the two ends. The germline V gene has CDR1 KGHSH and CDR2 LQKENI.

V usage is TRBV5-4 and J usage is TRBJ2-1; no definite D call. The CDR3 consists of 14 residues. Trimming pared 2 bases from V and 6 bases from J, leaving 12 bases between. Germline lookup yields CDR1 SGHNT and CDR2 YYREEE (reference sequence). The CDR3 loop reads CASSFGLESNEQFF. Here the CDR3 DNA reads TGTGCCAGCAGCTTTGGTCTAGAATCCAATGAGCAGTTCTTC.

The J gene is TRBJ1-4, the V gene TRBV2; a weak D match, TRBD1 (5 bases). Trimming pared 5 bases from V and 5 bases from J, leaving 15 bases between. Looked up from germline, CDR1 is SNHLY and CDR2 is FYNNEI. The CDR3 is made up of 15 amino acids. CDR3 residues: CASSYRQPLNEKLFF. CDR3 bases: TGTGCCAGCAGTTACAGACAGCCTCTGAATGAAAAACTGTTTTTT. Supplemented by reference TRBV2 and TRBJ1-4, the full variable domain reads EPEVTQTPSHQVTQMGQEVILRCVPISNHLYFYWYRQILGQKVEFLVSFYNNEISEKSEIFDDQFSVERPDGSNFTLKIRSTKLEDSAMYFCASSYRQPLNEKLFFGSGTQLSVL.

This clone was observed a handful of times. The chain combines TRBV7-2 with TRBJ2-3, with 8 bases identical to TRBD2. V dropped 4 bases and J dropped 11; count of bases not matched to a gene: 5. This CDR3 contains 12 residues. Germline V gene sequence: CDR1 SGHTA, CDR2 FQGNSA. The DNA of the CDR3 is TGTGCCAGCAGCTCGGCGGGGGGCCAGCAGTATTTT. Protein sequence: CASSSAGGQQYF.

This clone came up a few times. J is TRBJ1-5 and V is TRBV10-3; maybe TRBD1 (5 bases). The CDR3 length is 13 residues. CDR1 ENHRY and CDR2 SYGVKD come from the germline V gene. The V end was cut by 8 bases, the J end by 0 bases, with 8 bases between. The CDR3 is CAIQGDSNQPQHF. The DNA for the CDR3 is TGTGCCATCCAGGGTGATAGCAATCAGCCCCAGCATTTT.

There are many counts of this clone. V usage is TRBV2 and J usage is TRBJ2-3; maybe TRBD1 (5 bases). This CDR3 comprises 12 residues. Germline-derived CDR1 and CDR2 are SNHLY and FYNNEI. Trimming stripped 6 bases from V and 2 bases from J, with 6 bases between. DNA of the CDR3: TGTGCCAGCAGGGACATCACAGATACGCAGTATTTT. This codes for CASRDITDTQYF. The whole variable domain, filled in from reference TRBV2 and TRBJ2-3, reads EPEVTQTPSHQVTQMGQEVILRCVPISNHLYFYWYRQILGQKVEFLVSFYNNEISEKSEIFDDQFSVERPDGSNFTLKIRSTKLEDSAMYFCASRDITDTQYFGPGTRLTVL.